This TCR beta chain comes out of a study of cytomegalovirus exposure and HLA in healthy donors. Findings and limits, study-wide: Within an earlier analysis, most TCR beta V segments proved productive either about 90% or about 30% of the time.

The PCR employed 60 Vbeta primers together with 13 Jbeta primers. The assay was immunoSEQ multiplex PCR, and TCRdb's table has in-frame clones only and misses some. The sample has about 160,000 clones, roughly 82% seen once. Concerning this clone itself: Its antigen is unknown.

CDR1 is SNHLY, CDR2 FYNNEI, per germline. The CDR3 is made up of 13 amino acids. The ends were cut back, 8 bases at V and 5 bases at J, with 15 bases in the middle. The V call is TRBV2, the J call TRBJ2-5; D remains ambiguous. This receptor was taken from a man in his fifties in good health and CMV-seropositive. What was sequenced was PBMCs. For the CDR3, the DNA is TGTGCCAGCGAGGCAGAGGTTTCGGAGACCCAGTACTTC. Its protein product is CASEAEVSETQYF.